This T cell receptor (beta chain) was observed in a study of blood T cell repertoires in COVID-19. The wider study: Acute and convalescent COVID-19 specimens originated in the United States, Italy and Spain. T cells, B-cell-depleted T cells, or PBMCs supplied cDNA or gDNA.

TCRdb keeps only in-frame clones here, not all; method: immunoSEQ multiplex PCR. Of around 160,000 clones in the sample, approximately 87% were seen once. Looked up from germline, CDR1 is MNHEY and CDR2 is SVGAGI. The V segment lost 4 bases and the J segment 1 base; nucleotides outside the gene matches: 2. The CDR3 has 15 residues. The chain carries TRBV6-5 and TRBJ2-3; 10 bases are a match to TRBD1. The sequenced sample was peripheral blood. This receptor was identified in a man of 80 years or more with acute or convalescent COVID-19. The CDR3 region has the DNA TGTGCCAGCAGTTCCGGGACAGGGGGCACAGATACGCAGTATTTT. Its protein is CASSSGTGGTDTQYF.